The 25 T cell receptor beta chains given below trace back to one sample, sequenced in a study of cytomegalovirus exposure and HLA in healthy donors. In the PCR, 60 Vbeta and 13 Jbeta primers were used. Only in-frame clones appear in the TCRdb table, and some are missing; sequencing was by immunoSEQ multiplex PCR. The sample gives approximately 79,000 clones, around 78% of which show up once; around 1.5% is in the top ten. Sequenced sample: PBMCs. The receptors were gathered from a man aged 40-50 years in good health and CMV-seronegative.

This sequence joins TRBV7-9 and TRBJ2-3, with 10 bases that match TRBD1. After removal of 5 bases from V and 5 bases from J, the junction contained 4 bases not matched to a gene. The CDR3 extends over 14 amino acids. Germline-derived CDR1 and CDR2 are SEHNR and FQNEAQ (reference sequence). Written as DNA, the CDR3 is TGTGCCAGCAGCGGGACAGGGGATGTAGATACGCAGTATTTT. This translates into CASSGTGDVDTQYF.

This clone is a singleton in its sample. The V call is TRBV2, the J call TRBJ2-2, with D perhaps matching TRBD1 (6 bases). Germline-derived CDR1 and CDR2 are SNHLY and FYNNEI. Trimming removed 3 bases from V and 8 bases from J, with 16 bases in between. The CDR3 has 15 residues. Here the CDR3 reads CASSEVPGARGELFF. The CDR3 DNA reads TGTGCCAGCAGTGAGGTTCCAGGGGCACGAGGGGAGCTGTTTTTT.

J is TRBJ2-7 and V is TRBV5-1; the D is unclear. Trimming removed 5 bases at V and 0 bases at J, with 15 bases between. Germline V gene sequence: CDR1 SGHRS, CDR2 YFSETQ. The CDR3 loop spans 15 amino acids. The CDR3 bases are TGCGCCAGCAGATTGTACGGCGGCGGCTCCTACGAGCAGTACTTC. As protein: CASRLYGGGSYEQYF.

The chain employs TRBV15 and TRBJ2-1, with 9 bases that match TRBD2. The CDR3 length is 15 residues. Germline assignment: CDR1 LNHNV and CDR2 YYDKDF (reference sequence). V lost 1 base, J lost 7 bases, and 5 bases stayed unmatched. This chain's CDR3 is CATSRGGRGGNEQFF. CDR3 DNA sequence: TGTGCCACCAGCAGAGGCGGGAGGGGTGGGAATGAGCAGTTCTTC.

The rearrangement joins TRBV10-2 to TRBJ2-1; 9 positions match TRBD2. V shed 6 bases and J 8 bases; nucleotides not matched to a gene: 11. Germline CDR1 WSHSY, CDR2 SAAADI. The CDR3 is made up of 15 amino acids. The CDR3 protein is CASRYSGSNVDEQFF. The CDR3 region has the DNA TGCGCCAGCAGATATAGCGGGAGCAATGTAGATGAGCAGTTCTTC.

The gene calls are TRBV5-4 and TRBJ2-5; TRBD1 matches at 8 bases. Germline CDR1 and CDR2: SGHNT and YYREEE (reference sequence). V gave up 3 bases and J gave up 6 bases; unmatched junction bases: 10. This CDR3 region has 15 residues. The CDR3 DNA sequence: TGTGCCAGCAGCTACGGACAGGGAGACCTCAAGACCCAGTACTTC. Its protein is CASSYGQGDLKTQYF.

CDR3 sequence: CASSLSASGFTDTQYF. CDR3 nucleotide sequence: TGTGCCAGCAGTTTATCGGCTAGCGGATTCACAGATACGCAGTATTTT. V is TRBV27 and J is TRBJ2-3; TRBD2 aligns across 7 bases. The CDR3 has 16 residues. The germline V gene encodes CDR1 MNHEY and CDR2 SMNVEV (reference sequence). With V trimmed by 0 bases and J by 2 bases, 5 bases remained unmatched.

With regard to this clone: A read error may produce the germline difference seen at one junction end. CDR3: CASSIAGNSHNEQFF. Written as DNA, the CDR3 is TGTGCCAGTAGTATAGCGGGAAACTCCCACAATGAGCAGTTCTTC. The J gene is TRBJ2-1, the V gene TRBV19; a possible D gene is TRBD2 (5 bases). Germline CDR1 is LNHDA and CDR2 is SQIVND (reference sequence). This CDR3 contains 15 residues.

For the CDR3, the DNA is TGTGCCAGCAGCCAAGCGGGACAAACCTACGAGCAGTACTTC. It specifies CASSQAGQTYEQYF. The chain recombines TRBV4-2 with TRBJ2-7; TRBD1 might be the D (6 bases). Deletions cut 1 base from V and 2 bases from J, with 9 bases between. The germline CDR1 and CDR2 sequences are LGHNA and YNFKEQ. This CDR3 spans 14 amino acids.

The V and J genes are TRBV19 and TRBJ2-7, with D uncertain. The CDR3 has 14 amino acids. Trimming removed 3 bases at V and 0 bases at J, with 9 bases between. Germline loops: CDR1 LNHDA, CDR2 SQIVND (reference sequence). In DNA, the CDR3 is TGTGCCAGTAGTATTTCGGGTAGCTCCTACGAGCAGTACTTC. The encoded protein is CASSISGSSYEQYF.

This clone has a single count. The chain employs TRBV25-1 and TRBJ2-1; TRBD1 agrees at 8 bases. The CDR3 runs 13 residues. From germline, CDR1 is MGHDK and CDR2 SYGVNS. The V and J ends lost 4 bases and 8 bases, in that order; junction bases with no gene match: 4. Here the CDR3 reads CASSVDRDYEQFF. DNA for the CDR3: TGTGCCAGCAGTGTGGACAGGGACTATGAGCAGTTCTTC.

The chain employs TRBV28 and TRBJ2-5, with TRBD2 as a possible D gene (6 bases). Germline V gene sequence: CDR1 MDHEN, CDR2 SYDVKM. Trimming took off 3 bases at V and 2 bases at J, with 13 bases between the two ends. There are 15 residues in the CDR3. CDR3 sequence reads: CASSFVAELQETQYF. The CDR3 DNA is TGTGCCAGCAGTTTTGTAGCGGAGCTGCAAGAGACCCAGTACTTC.

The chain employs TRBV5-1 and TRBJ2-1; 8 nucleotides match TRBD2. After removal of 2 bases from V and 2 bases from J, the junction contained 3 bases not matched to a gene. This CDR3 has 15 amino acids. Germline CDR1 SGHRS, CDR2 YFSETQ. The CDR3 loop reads CASSLSAGAYNEQFF. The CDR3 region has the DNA TGCGCCAGCAGCTTATCAGCGGGAGCCTACAATGAGCAGTTCTTC.

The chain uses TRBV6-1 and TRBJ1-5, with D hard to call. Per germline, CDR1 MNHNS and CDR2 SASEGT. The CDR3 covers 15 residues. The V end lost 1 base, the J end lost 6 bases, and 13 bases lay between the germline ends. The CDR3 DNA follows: TGTGCCAGCAGTGAAGGAGGAGGGTCTGGTCAGCCCCAGCATTTT. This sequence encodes CASSEGGGSGQPQHF.

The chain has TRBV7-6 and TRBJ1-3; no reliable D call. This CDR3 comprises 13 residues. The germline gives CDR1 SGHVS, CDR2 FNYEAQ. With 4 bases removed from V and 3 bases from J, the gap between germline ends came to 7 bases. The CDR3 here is CASSSLGGNTIYF. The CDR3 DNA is TGTGCCAGCAGCTCCCTCGGTGGAAACACCATATATTTT.

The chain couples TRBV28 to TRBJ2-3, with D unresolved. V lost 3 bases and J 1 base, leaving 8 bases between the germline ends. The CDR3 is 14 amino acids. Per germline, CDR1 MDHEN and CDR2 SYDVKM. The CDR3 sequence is CASSFSLGTDTQYF. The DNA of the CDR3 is TGTGCCAGCAGTTTTAGTTTGGGCACAGATACGCAGTATTTT.

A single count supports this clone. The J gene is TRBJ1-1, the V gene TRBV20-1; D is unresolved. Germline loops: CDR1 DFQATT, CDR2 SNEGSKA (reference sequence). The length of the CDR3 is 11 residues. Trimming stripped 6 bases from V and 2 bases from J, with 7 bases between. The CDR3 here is CSASDNTEAFF. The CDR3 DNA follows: TGCAGTGCCAGCGACAACACTGAAGCTTTCTTT.

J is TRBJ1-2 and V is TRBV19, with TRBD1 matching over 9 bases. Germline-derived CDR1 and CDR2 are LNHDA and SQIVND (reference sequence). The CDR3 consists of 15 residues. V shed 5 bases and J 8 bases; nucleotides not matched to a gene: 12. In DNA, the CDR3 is TGTGCCAGTAGTGAGCGGACAGGGGCCCCTAGGGGCTACACCTTC. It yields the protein CASSERTGAPRGYTF. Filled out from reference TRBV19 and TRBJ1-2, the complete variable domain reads DGGITQSPKYLFRKEGQNVTLSCEQNLNHDAMYWYRQDPGQGLRLIYYSQIVNDFQKGDIAEGYSVSREKKESFPLTVTSAQKNPTAFYLCASSERTGAPRGYTFGSGTRLTVV.

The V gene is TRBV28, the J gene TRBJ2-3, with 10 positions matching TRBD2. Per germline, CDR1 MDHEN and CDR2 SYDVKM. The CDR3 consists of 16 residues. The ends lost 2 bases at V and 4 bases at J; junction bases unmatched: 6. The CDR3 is CASSLTLLAGADTQYF. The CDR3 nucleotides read TGTGCCAGCAGTTTAACCCTTCTAGCGGGAGCAGATACGCAGTATTTT.

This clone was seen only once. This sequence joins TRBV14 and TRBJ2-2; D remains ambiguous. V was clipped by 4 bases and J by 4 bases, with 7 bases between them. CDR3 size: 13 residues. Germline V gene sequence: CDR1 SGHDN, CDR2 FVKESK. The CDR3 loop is CASSLTPTGELFF. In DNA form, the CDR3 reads TGTGCCAGCAGCCTCACTCCCACCGGGGAGCTGTTTTTT. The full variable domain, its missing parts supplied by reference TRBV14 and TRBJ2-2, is EAGVTQFPSHSVIEKGQTVTLRCDPISGHDNLYWYRRVMGKEIKFLLHFVKESKQDESGMPNNRFLAERTGGTYSTLKVQPAELEDSGVYFCASSLTPTGELFFGEGSRLTVL.

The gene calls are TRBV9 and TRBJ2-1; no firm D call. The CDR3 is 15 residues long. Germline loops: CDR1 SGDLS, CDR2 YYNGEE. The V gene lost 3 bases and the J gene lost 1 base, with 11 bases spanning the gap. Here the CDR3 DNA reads TGTGCCAGCAGCGCCTCACCGGGTTCCTACAATGAGCAGTTCTTC. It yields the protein CASSASPGSYNEQFF.

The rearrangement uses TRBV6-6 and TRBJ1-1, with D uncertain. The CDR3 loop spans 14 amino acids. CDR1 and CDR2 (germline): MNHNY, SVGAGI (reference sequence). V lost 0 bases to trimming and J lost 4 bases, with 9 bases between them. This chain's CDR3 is CASSYSSTITEAFF. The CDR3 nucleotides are TGTGCCAGCAGTTACTCGTCGACAATCACTGAAGCTTTCTTT.

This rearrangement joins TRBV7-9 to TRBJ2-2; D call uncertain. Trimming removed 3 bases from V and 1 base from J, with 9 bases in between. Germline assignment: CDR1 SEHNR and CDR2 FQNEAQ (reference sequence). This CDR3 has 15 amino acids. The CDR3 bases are TGTGCCAGCAGCTTGTCCCCTGTGAACACCGGGGAGCTGTTTTTT. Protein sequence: CASSLSPVNTGELFF.

CDR3 residues: CAISELQGSEAFF. CDR3 nucleotides: TGTGCCATCAGTGAGTTACAGGGGTCTGAAGCTTTCTTT. This chain links TRBV10-3 with TRBJ1-1, with 7 bases aligning to TRBD1. Looked up from germline, CDR1 is ENHRY and CDR2 is SYGVKD. After removal of 1 base from V and 6 bases from J, the junction contained 2 bases not matched to a gene. The CDR3 has 13 amino acids.

CDR3 sequence (DNA): TGTGCCAGTAGTATAGCTGATGCGGGCCCTTACTACAATGAGCAGTTCTTC. Translating gives CASSIADAGPYYNEQFF. This chain connects TRBV19 to TRBJ2-1; tentative D call: TRBD2 (5 bases). This CDR3 comprises 17 residues. CDR1 LNHDA and CDR2 SQIVND come from the germline V gene (reference sequence). The V and J ends lost 1 base and 3 bases respectively, with 16 bases between them.